A single count supports the clone carrying this T cell receptor beta chain. Its antigen is still unknown. Libraries were prepared by immunoSEQ multiplex PCR; TCRdb keeps only in-frame clonotypes and omits some of them. The repertoire holds 300,000 to 400,000 clones, with around 83% as singletons. The treatment is: some 19 received Ad26.COV2.S at low or high dose, single or two shots; 5 received placebo; per-sample allocation not given. Day 63 after the first injection of vaccine or placebo was the sampling time. Aged 18-55 years, donor was enrolled in Boston at some point between 2019 and 2021. The data derive from a study of Ad26.COV2.S vaccination and SARS-CoV-2 variants. General study points: Those who received vaccine or placebo ended up with similar non-spike TCR breadth. While placebo recipients had lower spike-specific TCR breadth, vaccine recipients had more.

This TCR was recovered from a person aged 18-60 years who received the Ad26.COV2.S COVID-19 vaccine or a placebo. The sample was peripheral blood, taken in a trial of Ad26.COV2.S vaccine versus placebo.

The CDR3 spells CASSDPAGRTDTQYF. DNA of the CDR3: TGTGCCAGCAGCGACCCAGCGGGCCGCACAGATACGCAGTATTTT. The V call is TRBV9, the J call TRBJ2-3; weak D call: TRBD2 (6 bases). The CDR3 loop spans 15 amino acids. From germline, CDR1 is SGDLS and CDR2 YYNGEE. The V end was cut by 3 bases, the J end by 1 base, with 12 bases between.